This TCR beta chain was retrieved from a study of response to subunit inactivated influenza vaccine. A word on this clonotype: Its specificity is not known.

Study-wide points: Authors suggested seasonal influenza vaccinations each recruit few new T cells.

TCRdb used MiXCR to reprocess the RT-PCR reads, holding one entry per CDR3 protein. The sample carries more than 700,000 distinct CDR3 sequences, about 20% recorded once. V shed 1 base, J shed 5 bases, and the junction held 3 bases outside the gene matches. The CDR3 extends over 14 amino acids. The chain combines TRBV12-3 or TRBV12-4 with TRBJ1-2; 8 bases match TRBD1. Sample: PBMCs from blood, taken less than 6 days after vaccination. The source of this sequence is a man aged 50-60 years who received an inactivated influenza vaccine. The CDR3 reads CASSLGTGKYGYTF. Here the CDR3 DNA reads TGTGCCAGCAGTTTAGGGACAGGGAAGTATGGCTACACCTTC.